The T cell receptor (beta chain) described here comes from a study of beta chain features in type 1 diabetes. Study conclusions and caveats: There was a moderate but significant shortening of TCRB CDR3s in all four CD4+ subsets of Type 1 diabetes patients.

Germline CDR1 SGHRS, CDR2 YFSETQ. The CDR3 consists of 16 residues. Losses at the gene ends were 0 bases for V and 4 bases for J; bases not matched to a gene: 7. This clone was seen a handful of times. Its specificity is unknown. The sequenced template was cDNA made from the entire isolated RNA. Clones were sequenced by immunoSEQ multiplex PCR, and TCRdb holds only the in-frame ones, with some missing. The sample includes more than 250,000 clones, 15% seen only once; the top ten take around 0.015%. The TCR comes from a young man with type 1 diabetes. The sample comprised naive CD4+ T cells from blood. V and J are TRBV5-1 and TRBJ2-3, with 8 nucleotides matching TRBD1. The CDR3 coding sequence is TGCGCCAGCAGCTTGGCTATAGACAGGGGTGCAGATACGCAGTATTTT. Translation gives CASSLAIDRGADTQYF.